This T cell receptor beta chain is from a study of CD8 T cells in Susac syndrome. Random hexamers primed reverse transcription of about 0.5 to 1 ug RNA. With immunoSEQ multiplex PCR, TCR beta CDR3 was amplified across 54 Vbeta and 13 Jbeta. TCRdb independently ran MiXCR on the immunoSEQ multiplex PCR reads; one entry per CDR3 protein. The sample consists of about 290,000 distinct CDR3 sequences, roughly 85% of them appearing once. TCR beta sequences were obtained from blood CD8+ and CD4+ T cells. The multiple sclerosis control cohort comprised treatment-naive individuals presenting with stable or active relapsing-remitting disease. It was negative isolation that provided the CD8+ and CD4+ T cells, whereas TEMRA cells were enriched by FACS. The CDR3 length is 17 residues. V lost 0 bases to trimming and J lost 0 bases; unmatched junction nucleotides: 7. CDR1 SGHRS and CDR2 YFSETQ come from the germline V gene.

The TCR comes from a human donor with multiple sclerosis. This chain connects TRBV5-1 to TRBJ1-1; 8 nucleotides align to TRBD1. The sample consisted of CD8+ T cells from PBMCs. As DNA, the CDR3 is TGCGCCAGCAGCTTGGATCCCCAGGGGGCGTTGAACACTGAAGCTTTCTTT. This encodes CASSLDPQGALNTEAFF.